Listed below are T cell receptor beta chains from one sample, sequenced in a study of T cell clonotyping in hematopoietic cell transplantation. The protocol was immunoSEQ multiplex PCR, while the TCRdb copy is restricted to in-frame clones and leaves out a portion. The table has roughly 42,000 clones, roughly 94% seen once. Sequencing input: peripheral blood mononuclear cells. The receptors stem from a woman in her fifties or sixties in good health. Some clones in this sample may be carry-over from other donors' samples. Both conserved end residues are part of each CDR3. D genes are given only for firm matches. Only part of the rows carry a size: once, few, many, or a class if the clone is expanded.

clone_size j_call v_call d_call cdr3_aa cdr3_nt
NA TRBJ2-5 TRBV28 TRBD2 CASSREDGQETQYF TGTGCCAGCAGTCGGGAGGACGGGCAAGAGACCCAGTACTTC
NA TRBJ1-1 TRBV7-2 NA CASSLNYGGTEAFF TGTGCCAGCAGCTTAAATTATGGTGGCACTGAAGCTTTCTTT
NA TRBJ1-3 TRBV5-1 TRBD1 CASSLAGQGRNTIYF TGCGCCAGCAGCTTAGCGGGACAGGGGAGAAACACCATATATTTT
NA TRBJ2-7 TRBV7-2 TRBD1 CASSSDRESYEQYF TGTGCCAGCAGCTCGGACAGGGAGAGCTACGAGCAGTACTTC
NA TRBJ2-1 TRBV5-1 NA CASSQDRNNEQFF TGCGCCAGCAGTCAGGACAGAAACAATGAGCAGTTCTTC
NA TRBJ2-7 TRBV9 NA CASSVAPLAGSYEQYF TGTGCCAGCAGCGTCGCCCCTTTGGCGGGGAGCTACGAGCAGTACTTC
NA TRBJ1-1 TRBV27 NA CASSWGYGNTEAFF TGTGCCAGCAGTTGGGGGTATGGGAACACTGAAGCTTTCTTT
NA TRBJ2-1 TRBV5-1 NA CASSFGGNNEQFF TGCGCCAGCAGCTTCGGAGGGAATAATGAGCAGTTCTTC
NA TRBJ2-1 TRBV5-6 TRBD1 CASSYGTGGVYNEQFF TGTGCCAGCAGCTATGGGACAGGGGGCGTCTACAATGAGCAGTTCTTC
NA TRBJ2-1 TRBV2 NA CASRNREGTGEQFF TGTGCCAGCAGGAACAGGGAGGGGACGGGTGAGCAGTTCTTC
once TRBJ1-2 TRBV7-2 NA CASSLVATNYGYTF TGTGCCAGCAGCTTAGTGGCAACTAACTATGGCTACACCTTC
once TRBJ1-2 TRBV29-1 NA CSVAINYGYTF TGCAGCGTGGCAATCAACTATGGCTACACCTTC
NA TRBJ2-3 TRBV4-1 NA CASSPIEEGATDTQYF TGCGCCAGCAGCCCTATTGAGGAGGGGGCCACAGATACGCAGTATTTT
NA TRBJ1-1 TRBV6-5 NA CASSYIGQQNTEAFF TGTGCCAGCAGTTACATAGGACAGCAGAACACTGAAGCTTTCTTT
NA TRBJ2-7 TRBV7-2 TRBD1 CASSAQGISSYEQYF TGTGCCAGCTCCGCACAGGGGATTAGCTCCTACGAGCAGTACTTC
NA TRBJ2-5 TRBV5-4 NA CASSLMEETQYF TGTGCCAGCAGCTTAATGGAAGAGACCCAGTACTTC
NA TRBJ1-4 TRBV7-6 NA CASSLGGAPSEKLFF TGTGCCAGCAGCTTAGGGGGGGCCCCTTCGGAAAAACTGTTTTTT
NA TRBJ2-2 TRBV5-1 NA CASSLVLGVGELFF TGCGCCAGCAGCTTGGTTCTTGGGGTTGGGGAGCTGTTTTTT
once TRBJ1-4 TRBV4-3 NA CASSQEPGDNEKLFF TGCGCCAGCAGCCAAGAGCCAGGGGATAATGAAAAACTGTTTTTT
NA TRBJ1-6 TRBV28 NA CASSPQGLGSPLHF TGTGCCAGCAGTCCACAGGGACTCGGATCACCCCTCCACTTT
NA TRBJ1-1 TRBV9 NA CASSVGVTKNTEAFF TGTGCCAGCAGCGTAGGAGTCACAAAAAACACTGAAGCTTTCTTT
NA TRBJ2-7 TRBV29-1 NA CSVRSLGLTSSYEQYF TGCAGCGTCCGTAGCCTAGGACTCACAAGCTCCTACGAGCAGTACTTC
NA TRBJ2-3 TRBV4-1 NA CASSQGVRGATTDTQYF TGCGCCAGCAGCCAAGGGGTTCGCGGAGCAACCACAGATACGCAGTATTTT
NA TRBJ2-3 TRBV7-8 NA CASSPNTDTQYF TGTGCCAGCAGCCCGAACACAGATACGCAGTATTTT
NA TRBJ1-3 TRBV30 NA CAWSVDTIYF TGTGCCTGGAGTGTGGACACCATATATTTT
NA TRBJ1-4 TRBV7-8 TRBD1 CASSQTGEKLFF TGTGCCAGCAGCCAGACAGGGGAAAAACTGTTTTTT
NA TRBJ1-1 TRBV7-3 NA CVSSIWGGTEAFF TGTGTCAGCAGCATCTGGGGAGGCACTGAAGCTTTCTTT
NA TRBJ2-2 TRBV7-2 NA CASSLGPTGELFF TGTGCCAGCAGCTTAGGACCTACCGGGGAGCTGTTTTTT
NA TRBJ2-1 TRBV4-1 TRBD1 CASSPRQGKKNEQFF TGCGCCAGCAGCCCGCGACAGGGGAAGAAGAATGAGCAGTTCTTC
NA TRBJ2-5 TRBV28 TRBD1 CASSLTGRGETQYF TGTGCCAGCAGTCTGACAGGGAGAGGAGAGACCCAGTACTTC
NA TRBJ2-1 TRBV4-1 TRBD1 CASSRDRSNNEQFF TGCGCCAGCAGCCGGGACAGGAGTAACAATGAGCAGTTCTTC
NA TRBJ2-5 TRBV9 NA CASSAGTHNQETQYF TGTGCCAGCAGCGCCGGGACGCATAACCAAGAGACCCAGTACTTC
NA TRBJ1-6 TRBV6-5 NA CASSPPGNSPLHF TGTGCCAGCAGTCCGCCGGGGAATTCACCCCTCCACTTT
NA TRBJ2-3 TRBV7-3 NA CASSPDSADTQYF TGTGCCAGCAGCCCCGACTCGGCAGATACGCAGTATTTT
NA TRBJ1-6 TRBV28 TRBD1 CASSGDRGDSPLHF TGTGCCAGCAGTGGGGACAGGGGGGATTCACCCCTCCACTTT
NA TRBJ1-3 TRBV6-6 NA CASSYRVFSTIYF TGTGCCAGCAGTTACCGGGTCTTCTCGACCATATATTTT
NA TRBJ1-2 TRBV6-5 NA CASSYRDVNYGYTF TGTGCCAGCAGTTACAGGGACGTTAACTATGGCTACACCTTC
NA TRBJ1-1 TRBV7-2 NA CASSKIMNTEAFF TGTGCCAGCAGCAAAATAATGAACACTGAAGCTTTCTTT
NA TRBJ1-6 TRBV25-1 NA CASSSSLNDSPLHF TGTGCCAGCAGTTCTTCACTTAATGACTCACCCCTCCACTTT
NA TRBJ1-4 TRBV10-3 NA CAISSGNEKLFF TGTGCCATCAGTTCGGGGAATGAAAAACTGTTTTTT
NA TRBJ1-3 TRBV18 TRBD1 CASSRDSSWSNTIYF TGTGCCAGCTCTCGGGACAGCTCATGGAGTAACACCATATATTTT
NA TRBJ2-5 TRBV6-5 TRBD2 CASSYFIAGVQETQYF TGTGCCAGCAGTTACTTCATAGCGGGGGTTCAAGAGACCCAGTACTTC
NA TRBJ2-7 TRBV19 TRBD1 CASSMQGAGYEQYF TGTGCCAGTAGTATGCAGGGGGCAGGCTACGAGCAGTACTTC
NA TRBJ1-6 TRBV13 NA CASNRPGRNSPLHF TGTGCCAGCAACCGTCCGGGCAGGAATTCACCCCTCCACTTT
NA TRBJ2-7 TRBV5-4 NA CASSLDGYEQYF TGTGCCAGCAGCTTGGACGGCTACGAGCAGTACTTC
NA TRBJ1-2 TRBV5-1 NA CASSTEGYYGYTF TGCGCCAGCAGCACCGAAGGATACTATGGCTACACCTTC
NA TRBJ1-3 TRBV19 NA CASSMRASGDSGNTIYF TGTGCCAGTAGTATGAGGGCATCAGGAGACTCTGGAAACACCATATATTTT
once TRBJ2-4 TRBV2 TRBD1 CASSPETGYDIQYF TGTGCCAGCAGCCCCGAGACAGGGTATGACATTCAGTACTTC
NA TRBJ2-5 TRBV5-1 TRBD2 CASSLALALGETQYF TGCGCCAGCAGCTTGGCACTAGCGTTGGGGGAGACCCAGTACTTC
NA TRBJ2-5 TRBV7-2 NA CASSLVMAAQETQYF TGTGCCAGCAGCCTGGTCATGGCGGCCCAAGAGACCCAGTACTTC
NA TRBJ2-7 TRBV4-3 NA CASSQDVLTRARSSYEQYF TGCGCCAGCAGCCAAGATGTATTAACGCGGGCAAGGAGCTCCTACGAGCAGTACTTC
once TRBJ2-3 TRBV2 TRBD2 CASRAGLAGITDTQYF TGTGCCAGCAGGGCCGGACTAGCCGGGATCACAGATACGCAGTATTTT
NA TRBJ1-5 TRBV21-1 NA CASSKRGFQHF TGTGCCAGCAGCAAACGAGGATTCCAGCATTTT
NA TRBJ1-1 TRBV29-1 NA CSTQENTEAFF TGCAGCACACAGGAGAACACTGAAGCTTTCTTT
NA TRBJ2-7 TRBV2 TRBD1 CASGPGQGSYEQYF TGTGCCAGCGGTCCGGGACAGGGTTCCTACGAGCAGTACTTC
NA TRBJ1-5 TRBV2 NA CASTGRALMGNQPQHF TGTGCCAGCACCGGGAGGGCGCTTATGGGCAATCAGCCCCAGCATTTT
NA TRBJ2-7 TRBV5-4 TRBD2 CASSSGGRGSLSYEQYF TGTGCCAGCAGCTCGGGTGGGCGGGGGTCCCTCTCCTACGAGCAGTACTTC
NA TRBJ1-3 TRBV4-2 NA CASSQGTASSGNTIYF TGTGCCAGCAGCCAAGGGACGGCAAGCTCTGGAAACACCATATATTTT
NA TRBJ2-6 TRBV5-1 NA CASSGLSSGANVLTF TGCGCCAGCAGCGGCCTGAGCTCTGGGGCCAACGTCCTGACTTTC